This is a list of T cell receptor beta chains from one sample in a study of blood T cell repertoires in COVID-19. Assay: immunoSEQ multiplex PCR; the TCRdb copy retains only in-frame clones and omits some. Found here are 150,000 to 200,000 clones, around 83% of them singletons; the top ten hold around 7%. The source material was peripheral blood. These receptors all stem from a woman aged 80 or over in a cohort sampled during active or convalescent COVID-19. Both conserved end residues are part of each CDR3. A D gene is named only where the DNA matches it firmly.

j_call d_call v_call cdr3_nt cdr3_aa
TRBJ1-3 NA TRBV7-9 TGTGCCAGTGGGCCGTACTCTGGAAACACCATATATTTT CASGPYSGNTIYF
TRBJ1-2 TRBD1 TRBV11-2 TGTGCCAGCAGCTCTGACAGGGGCGGCTACACCTTC CASSSDRGGYTF
TRBJ1-1 TRBD1 TRBV5-6 TGTGCCAGCAGCTTATGGACAGGGCGGGCTTTCTTT CASSLWTGRAFF
TRBJ1-3 NA TRBV18 TGTGCCAGCTCACCAGGCTGGGGGCGAGGAAACACCATATATTTT CASSPGWGRGNTIYF
TRBJ1-5 NA TRBV28 TGTGCCAGCAGTCCTCTGGGGGGGCAAGACAATCAGCCCCAGCATTTT CASSPLGGQDNQPQHF
TRBJ1-5 TRBD1 TRBV6-1 TGTGCCAGCAGTGCCGGGGACAGGCACTTTAGCAATCAGCCCCAGCATTTT CASSAGDRHFSNQPQHF
TRBJ1-5 NA TRBV6-5 TGTGCCAGCACCCTGGTGGGAGGGGATCAGCCCCAGCATTTT CASTLVGGDQPQHF
TRBJ2-2 TRBD2 TRBV7-7 TGTGCTACGGGGTCTCGGAGCGGGGATTTAGGCACCGGGGAGCTGTTTTTT CATGSRSGDLGTGELFF
TRBJ2-7 NA TRBV11-2 TGTGCCAGCAGCTGGGCCCGGGGGGAGCAGTACTTC CASSWARGEQYF
TRBJ2-7 TRBD2 TRBV11-3 TGTGCCAGCAGCTTAGATACCTACCAGACTAGCGGTCGCTCCTACGAGCAGTACTTC CASSLDTYQTSGRSYEQYF
TRBJ2-5 TRBD2 TRBV5-1 TGCGCCAGCAGCCGAGAACTAGCGGTCAGAGAAGAGACCCAGTACTTC CASSRELAVREETQYF
TRBJ2-2 TRBD1 TRBV18 TGTGCCAGCTCACCACGTACAGGGGGCTCCGGGGAGCTGTTTTTT CASSPRTGGSGELFF
TRBJ1-6 TRBD1 TRBV11-2 TGTGCCAGCAGCCTCCCGACAGGGGGAATCCCCCTCCACTTT CASSLPTGGIPLHF